The 20 T cell receptor beta chains reported below all come from one sample, sequenced in a study of T cells in narcolepsy. Method: immunoSEQ multiplex PCR; TCRdb's copy keeps in-frame clones and lacks some. The table lists around 30,000 clones, roughly four fifths of them singletons. Sequencing input: memory (CD45RA-) CD4+ T cells from blood. The receptors were sampled from a human donor in good health.

V is TRBV19 and J is TRBJ1-2; 9 nucleotides agree with TRBD1. This CDR3 is 13 amino acids long. In germline, CDR1 is LNHDA, CDR2 SQIVND (reference sequence). J was trimmed by 7 bases and V by 5 bases; bases with no gene match: 5. The CDR3, as DNA: TGTGCCAGTAGTCGGGACAGGGTTGGTGGCTACACCTTC. It encodes CASSRDRVGGYTF.

This clone was counted between two and nine times. This chain connects TRBV6-6 to TRBJ1-4; a possible D gene is TRBD1 (5 bases). From germline, CDR1 is MNHNY and CDR2 SVGAGI (reference sequence). V was clipped by 6 bases and J by 3 bases, with 8 bases between them. This CDR3 contains 13 residues. This chain's CDR3 is CASSPGSNEKLFF. Written as DNA, the CDR3 is TGTGCCAGCAGCCCAGGGTCTAATGAAAAACTGTTTTTT.

This clone was picked up one time. This chain uses TRBV6-6 with TRBJ1-6; the D gene is possibly TRBD1 (6 bases). CDR3 length: 15 amino acids. Germline CDR1 is MNHNY and CDR2 is SVGAGI (reference sequence). Trimming stripped 4 bases from V and 4 bases from J, with 11 bases between. DNA for the CDR3: TGTGCCAGCAGTTCGAACCAGGGGTATAATTCACCCCTCCACTTT. Translation gives CASSSNQGYNSPLHF.

On this clone: The same CDR3 is also encoded by other DNA sequences in this sample. V gene TRBV19 combines with J gene TRBJ1-1; D gene ambiguous. CDR1 LNHDA and CDR2 SQIVND come from the germline V gene (reference sequence). The length of the CDR3 is 13 residues. V lost 4 bases to trimming and J lost 1 base, with 7 bases between them. CDR3 loop: CASSRVENTEAFF. CDR3 nucleotides: TGTGCCAGTAGTAGGGTGGAGAACACTGAAGCTTTCTTT.

The chain carries TRBV6-1 and TRBJ1-1; no definite D call. This CDR3 has 11 amino acids. V gave up 8 bases and J gave up 3 bases, with 7 bases separating them. Looked up from germline, CDR1 is MNHNS and CDR2 is SASEGT. CDR3 in amino acids: CASAGYTEAFF. CDR3 sequence (DNA): TGTGCCAGCGCGGGGTACACTGAAGCTTTCTTT.

This chain connects TRBV5-1 to TRBJ2-1, with D unresolved. This CDR3 region has 17 residues. Germline V gives CDR1 SGHRS, CDR2 YFSETQ. The V gene lost 2 bases and the J gene lost 0 bases, with 15 bases spanning the gap. CDR3 sequence reads: CASSLQSAFSSYNEQFF. CDR3 in DNA: TGCGCCAGCAGCTTACAGTCGGCCTTCAGCTCCTACAATGAGCAGTTCTTC.

This chain connects TRBV15 to TRBJ1-3; tentative D call: TRBD1 (6 bases). CDR1 is LNHNV and CDR2 is YYDKDF in the germline V gene (reference sequence). This CDR3 is 17 amino acids long. V was cut by 4 bases and J by 0 bases, with 16 bases left in between. CDR3 sequence: CATSKTDRNPSGNTIYF. CDR3 DNA: TGTGCCACCAGCAAGACTGACAGGAACCCCTCTGGAAACACCATATATTTT.

The chain employs TRBV10-2 and TRBJ1-2; a weak D match, TRBD1 (5 bases). The CDR3 extends over 15 amino acids. Germline V CDR1 and CDR2: WSHSY, SAAADI. V lost 3 bases and J 0 bases, leaving 11 bases between the germline ends. The CDR3 region is CASSERGFTNYGYTF. The CDR3 region has the DNA TGCGCCAGCAGTGAACGGGGGTTTACTAACTATGGCTACACCTTC.

A few counts support this clone. Other DNA sequences of this sample code for an identical CDR3. This rearrangement joins TRBV6-1 to TRBJ1-1; no reliable D call. Germline loops: CDR1 MNHNS, CDR2 SASEGT. Trimming cost V 5 bases and J 8 bases, with 15 bases left between them. The CDR3 runs to 13 residues. CDR3 coding DNA: TGTGCCAGCAGTCCTACAAACCCCCCCGAAGCTTTCTTT. Its translation is CASSPTNPPEAFF.

This clone has a handful of counts. The CDR3 region is CASSLIDNEQFF. The CDR3 DNA reads as TGTGCCAGCAGCTTAATAGACAATGAGCAGTTCTTC. This chain links TRBV7-9 with TRBJ2-1; no firm D call. The length of the CDR3 is 12 residues. CDR1 is SEHNR, CDR2 FQNEAQ, per germline (reference sequence). The V end was cut by 2 bases, the J end by 5 bases, with 4 bases between. Full variable domain (rest looked up from reference TRBV7-9 and TRBJ2-1): DTGVSQNPRHKITKRGQNVTFRCDPISEHNRLYWYRQTLGQGPEFLTYFQNEAQLEKSRLLSDRFSAERPKGSFSTLEIQRTEQGDSAMYLCASSLIDNEQFFGPGTRLTVL.

This chain links TRBV23-1 with TRBJ1-5, with 8 bases identical to TRBD1. TRBV23-1 is labeled an ORF, and its function is uncertain. The CDR3 has 15 residues. Unmatched junction bases numbered 8, after V lost 3 bases and J lost 7 bases. The CDR3 nucleotides read TGCGCCAGCAGTCATTATGACAGGGGTAAGCAGCCCCAGCATTTT. Protein: CASSHYDRGKQPQHF.

This clone was counted once. The V and J genes are TRBV5-5 and TRBJ2-1; D uncertain. CDR1 is SGHKS, CDR2 YYEKEE, per germline (reference sequence). The V end was cut by 3 bases, the J end by 8 bases, with 9 bases between. CDR3 length equals 12 residues. In DNA, the CDR3 is TGTGCCAGCAGCTGGGTTGGGGATGAGCAGTTCTTC. Protein sequence: CASSWVGDEQFF.

This sequence joins TRBV27 and TRBJ2-7, with D perhaps matching TRBD2 (5 bases). Trimming took 3 bases from V and 3 from J, leaving 21 bases between them. Germline-derived CDR1 and CDR2 are MNHEY and SMNVEV (reference sequence). The CDR3 runs to 17 residues. The DNA of the CDR3 is TGTGCCAGCAGTTTGGTGGGGAGATCAGGACGTATCTACGAGCAGTACTTC. Translating gives CASSLVGRSGRIYEQYF.

This clone was recorded once. The chain carries TRBV7-9 and TRBJ2-1, with 8 bases identical to TRBD2. J gave up 4 bases and V 2 bases, and 7 bases lay outside the gene matches. CDR1 and CDR2 (germline): SEHNR, FQNEAQ (reference sequence). The CDR3 length is 16 residues. Written as DNA, the CDR3 is TGTGCCAGCAGCTTAAATCCAGCGGGAGCTTACAATGAGCAGTTCTTC. This encodes CASSLNPAGAYNEQFF.

This clone was seen once. The genes are TRBV7-2 and TRBJ2-1; D is unclear. Germline V gene sequence: CDR1 SGHTA, CDR2 FQGNSA. CDR3 length: 13 amino acids. Between the trimmed V and J ends, which lost 7 bases and 4 bases, there was a span of 11 bases. The CDR3 coding sequence is TGTGCCAGCAACCGACCGGAGTACAATGAGCAGTTCTTC. It encodes CASNRPEYNEQFF.

The CDR3 loop reads CASSDQGPNYGYTF. DNA for the CDR3: TGTGCCAGCAGTGATCAGGGACCGAACTATGGCTACACCTTC. The gene calls are TRBV2 and TRBJ1-2; a weak D match, TRBD1 (5 bases). Trimming removed 3 bases from V and 2 bases from J, with 10 bases in between. CDR3 length: 14 amino acids. The germline gives CDR1 SNHLY, CDR2 FYNNEI.

The genes are TRBV27 and TRBJ2-3; tentative D call: TRBD1 (6 bases). The V and J ends lost 3 bases and 0 bases respectively, with 7 bases between them. The CDR3 contains 14 residues. CDR1 and CDR2 from the germline V gene are MNHEY and SMNVEV (reference sequence). The CDR3 DNA reads as TGTGCCAGCAGTTTGGGGGCTAGCACAGATACGCAGTATTTT. This encodes CASSLGASTDTQYF.

This chain connects TRBV11-2 to TRBJ2-7, with unresolved D. The CDR3 runs 12 residues. Trimming left V 0 bases short and J 1 base short, with 1 base between. Germline CDR1 SGHAT, CDR2 FQNNGV. The CDR3 is CASSLESYEQYF. Here the CDR3 DNA reads TGTGCCAGCAGCTTAGAGTCCTACGAGCAGTACTTC.

J is TRBJ1-6 and V is TRBV9; D might be TRBD1 (5 bases). CDR3 length: 14 amino acids. With 3 bases removed from V and 2 bases from J, the gap between germline ends came to 6 bases. Germline V gene lookup returns CDR1 SGDLS and CDR2 YYNGEE. The CDR3 DNA reads TGTGCCAGCAGCGCGGACACCTATAATTCACCCCTCCACTTT. Translation gives CASSADTYNSPLHF.

J is TRBJ2-1 and V is TRBV15; D is uncertain. CDR1 and CDR2 from the germline V gene are LNHNV and YYDKDF (reference sequence). The CDR3 has 16 amino acids. V lost 0 bases and J 4 bases, leaving 13 bases between the germline ends. The CDR3 DNA follows: TGTGCCACCAGCAGAGACCTAACCTTTCGGTACAATGAGCAGTTCTTC. Protein: CATSRDLTFRYNEQFF.